Listed below are T cell receptor beta chains from one sample, sequenced in a study of cytomegalovirus exposure and HLA in healthy donors. Repertoires were generated with immunoSEQ multiplex PCR, while TCRdb's copy carries only in-frame clones and drops some. Here the sample spans approximately 100,000 clones, about four fifths being singletons. The sequenced sample was PBMCs. Every receptor here comes from a woman aged 40-49 years in good health and CMV-seronegative. Each CDR3 is given with its conserved first and last residue. D genes are given only for firm matches. Not all rows give a size; the values are once, few, many and, for expanded clones, a class.

size	V	J	D	length	CDR3	DNA
-	TRBV10-3	TRBJ2-4	TRBD2	17	CAISDYGLEEAKNIQYF	TGTGCCATCAGTGACTATGGACTAGAGGAGGCCAAAAACATTCAGTACTTC
-	TRBV2	TRBJ1-1	-	13	CASSEWRNTEAFF	TGTGCCAGCAGTGAGTGGAGGAACACTGAAGCTTTCTTT
-	TRBV7-9	TRBJ2-7	TRBD1	14	CSSSYDRVEAEQYF	TGTTCCAGCAGCTATGACAGGGTTGAGGCCGAGCAGTACTTC
-	TRBV7-9	TRBJ2-1	TRBD1	15	CASSLVGTGEDGQFF	TGTGCCAGCAGCTTAGTGGGGACAGGGGAAGATGGGCAGTTCTTC
-	TRBV27	TRBJ2-1	TRBD1	12	CASSPPRGRQFF	TGTGCCAGCAGTCCCCCCAGGGGGCGGCAGTTCTTC
-	TRBV7-9	TRBJ2-7	-	15	CASSPLGGSAYEQYF	TGTGCCAGCAGCCCCCTGGGGGGATCGGCCTACGAGCAGTACTTC
-	TRBV6-4	TRBJ2-6	-	14	CANHREPGANVLTF	TGTGCCAACCACAGGGAACCTGGGGCCAACGTCCTGACTTTC
few	TRBV29-1	TRBJ2-2	TRBD2	14	CSVAIGRAPGELFF	TGCAGCGTTGCTATCGGGAGGGCGCCCGGGGAGCTGTTTTTT
-	TRBV21-1	TRBJ2-1	-	15	CASRTLSNRANEQFF	TGTGCCAGCCGAACACTCTCCAACAGGGCAAATGAGCAGTTCTTC
-	TRBV5-5	TRBJ2-3	-	12	CASSSGTDTQYF	TGTGCCAGCAGCTCAGGGACAGATACGCAGTATTTT
-	TRBV11-2	TRBJ2-7	-	14	CASTLFAVPYEQYF	TGTGCCAGCACCCTATTTGCTGTCCCTTACGAGCAGTACTTC
-	TRBV19	TRBJ1-1	TRBD1	20	CASTSLGQGKVGQWNTEAFF	TGTGCCAGTACCTCGCTAGGACAGGGGAAGGTCGGCCAGTGGAACACTGAAGCTTTCTTT
-	TRBV10-1	TRBJ1-2	TRBD1	16	CASSEPTPGQGWGYTF	TGCGCCAGCAGTGAGCCCACCCCGGGACAGGGTTGGGGCTACACCTTC
-	TRBV6-5	TRBJ2-7	TRBD1	16	CASSYSMYQGANEQYF	TGTGCCAGCAGTTACTCGATGTATCAGGGGGCCAACGAGCAGTACTTC
-	TRBV5-4	TRBJ2-3	TRBD1	15	CASSNRDRVSDTQYF	TGTGCCAGCAGCAACCGGGACAGGGTGTCAGATACGCAGTATTTT
-	TRBV7-8	TRBJ2-7	TRBD2	16	CASSANLAGGLYEQYF	TGTGCCAGCAGCGCTAACCTAGCGGGGGGGCTTTACGAGCAGTACTTC
-	TRBV19	TRBJ2-1	TRBD2	18	CASSIVLNGGSSYNEQFF	TGTGCCAGTAGTATAGTACTGAACGGGGGGAGCTCCTACAATGAGCAGTTCTTC
-	TRBV18	TRBJ1-1	-	14	CASSPRTENTEAFF	TGTGCCAGCTCTCCGAGGACAGAGAACACTGAAGCTTTCTTT
-	TRBV6-5	TRBJ2-1	TRBD1	15	CASSQTGSSYNEQFF	TGTGCCAGCAGCCAGACAGGGAGCTCCTACAATGAGCAGTTCTTC
-	TRBV5-4	TRBJ2-2	TRBD2	19	CASSLAASGGKARAGELFF	TGTGCCAGCAGCTTGGCCGCTAGCGGGGGGAAAGCACGGGCCGGGGAGCTGTTTTTT
-	TRBV30	TRBJ2-7	TRBD2	15	CAWSVSLAGTYEQYF	TGTGCCTGGAGTGTCTCCTTAGCGGGGACCTACGAGCAGTACTTC
once	TRBV11-2	TRBJ2-1	-	15	CASSLSEGLGGEQFF	TGTGCCAGCAGCTTATCGGAGGGGTTGGGTGGTGAGCAGTTCTTC
-	TRBV2	TRBJ1-6	-	15	CASSEIGAGNSPLHF	TGTGCCAGCAGTGAAATAGGGGCAGGGAATTCACCCCTCCACTTT
few	TRBV7-9	TRBJ2-3	TRBD2	15	CASSPSGASTDTQYF	TGTGCCAGCAGCCCCAGCGGGGCTAGCACAGATACGCAGTATTTT
once	TRBV10-3	TRBJ2-7	TRBD1	14	CAIRTGQGDYEQYF	TGTGCCATCAGAACAGGACAGGGGGATTACGAGCAGTACTTC
-	TRBV7-2	TRBJ2-5	TRBD2	16	CASSLFLGGNKETQYF	TGTGCCAGCAGCTTATTTTTGGGAGGGAACAAAGAGACCCAGTACTTC
-	TRBV30	TRBJ2-7	TRBD2	13	CAWGTSGVYEQYF	TGTGCCTGGGGGACTAGCGGGGTATACGAGCAGTACTTC
-	TRBV5-1	TRBJ2-1	-	15	CASSLAASSYNEQFF	TGCGCCAGCAGCTTGGCTGCGAGCTCCTACAATGAGCAGTTCTTC
-	TRBV27	TRBJ2-2	TRBD1	15	CASSFNRGGTGELFF	TGTGCCAGCAGTTTTAACAGGGGTGGAACCGGGGAGCTGTTTTTT
-	TRBV5-1	TRBJ2-3	TRBD2	16	CASSLSAGTSTYTQYF	TGCGCCAGCAGCTTGTCAGCGGGGACGAGCACTTATACGCAGTATTTT
-	TRBV11-3	TRBJ2-2	-	13	CASSLGGPGELFF	TGTGCCAGCAGCTTAGGCGGCCCCGGGGAGCTGTTTTTT
-	TRBV5-1	TRBJ1-2	TRBD1	12	CASSIGTGEYTF	TGCGCCAGCAGCATCGGGACAGGGGAATACACCTTC
-	TRBV13	TRBJ2-1	-	17	CASSIGLRAGSYNEQFF	TGTGCCAGCAGCATAGGTCTGAGGGCCGGCTCCTACAATGAGCAGTTCTTC
-	TRBV7-9	TRBJ2-7	TRBD2	15	CSSSSGLAGAYEQYF	TGTTCCAGCAGCTCCGGACTAGCGGGGGCCTACGAGCAGTACTTC
-	TRBV10-2	TRBJ2-7	TRBD2	16	CASRDLTSGSGLEQYF	TGCGCCAGCAGGGATTTAACTAGCGGGAGTGGTCTCGAGCAGTACTTC
-	TRBV30	TRBJ1-3	-	16	CAWSVAGAGSGNTIYF	TGTGCCTGGAGTGTAGCGGGTGCGGGATCTGGAAACACCATATATTTT
-	TRBV7-9	TRBJ2-5	TRBD1	16	CASSSIDLRGRQTQYF	TGTGCCAGCAGCTCCATCGACCTCAGGGGGCGGCAGACCCAGTACTTC
-	TRBV19	TRBJ2-2	-	15	CASTLGVASTGELFF	TGTGCCAGTACCCTCGGGGTAGCGAGCACCGGGGAGCTGTTTTTT
-	TRBV30	TRBJ2-5	-	15	CAWSPTGTKGETQYF	TGTGCCTGGAGTCCTACGGGAACTAAGGGCGAGACCCAGTACTTC
-	TRBV6-1	TRBJ2-1	-	18	CASSALQTGGGRYNEQFF	TGTGCCAGCAGTGCCCTCCAGACGGGGGGCGGAAGATACAATGAGCAGTTCTTC
once	TRBV4-2	TRBJ1-2	-	16	CASSQVFDEFSSGYTF	TGTGCCAGCAGCCAAGTATTTGACGAATTCTCTAGCGGCTACACCTTC
-	TRBV11-2	TRBJ2-7	-	11	CASSLYHEQYF	TGTGCCAGCAGCTTATATCACGAGCAGTACTTC
-	TRBV5-1	TRBJ1-5	TRBD1	15	CASSLAPGGNQPQHF	TGCGCCAGCAGCTTGGCCCCAGGGGGGAATCAGCCCCAGCATTTT
-	TRBV7-9	TRBJ2-7	-	14	CSSAEADSANEQYF	TGTTCCAGCGCCGAAGCGGACTCTGCCAACGAGCAGTACTTC
-	TRBV12-5	TRBJ2-1	TRBD2	19	CASGLVILAGGPPNNEQFF	TGTGCTAGTGGTTTGGTAATACTAGCGGGGGGGCCGCCTAACAATGAGCAGTTCTTC
-	TRBV19	TRBJ2-3	TRBD1	16	CASSTRGTGSTDTQYF	TGTGCCAGTAGTACTAGGGGGACAGGGAGCACAGATACGCAGTATTTT
-	TRBV5-1	TRBJ2-5	TRBD1	16	CASSPDRGGDGETQYF	TGCGCCAGCAGCCCGGACAGGGGTGGGGATGGGGAGACCCAGTACTTC
-	TRBV5-1	TRBJ2-3	-	15	CASSGASVSTDTQYF	TGCGCCAGCAGCGGGGCTAGCGTTTCCACAGATACGCAGTATTTT
-	TRBV7-3	TRBJ2-1	TRBD2	15	CASSFSGSGYNEQFF	TGTGCCAGCAGCTTTAGCGGGAGCGGCTACAATGAGCAGTTCTTC
few	TRBV19	TRBJ1-5	-	13	CASSTGRREPQHF	TGTGCCAGTAGTACGGGTCGACGGGAGCCCCAGCATTTT
-	TRBV6-1	TRBJ1-2	-	13	CASSDRDYDGYTF	TGTGCCAGCAGTGATCGGGACTACGATGGCTACACCTTC
few	TRBV29-1	TRBJ2-2	-	11	CSVPTGGELFF	TGCAGCGTCCCAACCGGCGGGGAGCTGTTTTTT
-	TRBV4-2	TRBJ2-2	-	15	CASSQDISFAGELFF	TGTGCCAGCAGCCAAGATATATCCTTCGCCGGGGAGCTGTTTTTT
-	TRBV5-4	TRBJ1-1	-	16	CASSPGFPPKNTEAFF	TGTGCCAGCAGCCCAGGGTTCCCCCCTAAGAACACTGAAGCTTTCTTT
few	TRBV20-1	TRBJ2-7	-	11	CSATDNYEQYF	TGCAGTGCCACCGACAACTACGAGCAGTACTTC
-	TRBV19	TRBJ2-7	-	14	CASSSLQGIGEQYF	TGTGCCAGTAGTTCGCTCCAGGGTATTGGGGAGCAGTACTTC
few	TRBV28	TRBJ2-1	TRBD2	18	CASSPGTSGPRAYNEQFF	TGTGCCAGCAGCCCCGGGACTAGCGGGCCCCGGGCCTACAATGAGCAGTTCTTC